A single sample gave rise to the 26 T cell receptor beta chains below, sequenced in a study of shared clonotypes between healthy human individuals. Libraries were prepared by immunoSEQ multiplex PCR; TCRdb keeps only in-frame clonotypes and omits some of them. The table lists about a million clones, approximately 80% of them singletons. The sequencing input was memory CD4+ T cells sorted from blood. Specified subset: CD45RA-negative fraction. The receptors shown here come from a man younger than 35 in good health.

The chain uses TRBV7-9 and TRBJ2-1; D remains ambiguous. The V end lost 1 base, the J end lost 7 bases, and 11 bases lay between the germline ends. Germline values: CDR1 SEHNR, CDR2 FQNEAQ (reference sequence). This CDR3 contains 14 residues. CDR3 sequence (DNA): TGTGCCAGCAGCTTAGGTGTTGCAACGAATGAGCAGTTCTTC. It is translated as CASSLGVATNEQFF.

This chain joins TRBV7-2 and TRBJ2-7, with 9 bases aligning to TRBD2. V dropped 2 bases and J dropped 1; count of bases not matched to a gene: 6. Germline CDR1 and CDR2: SGHTA and FQGNSA. The CDR3 is 16 residues long. The CDR3 nucleotides are TGTGCCAGCAGCTTAAGGTTGGCGGGAGGGTCCTACGAGCAGTACTTC. Its protein product is CASSLRLAGGSYEQYF.

The chain joins TRBV30 to TRBJ2-1; weak D call: TRBD2 (6 bases). Germline V CDR1 and CDR2: GTSNPN, SVGIG (reference sequence). Trimming left V 4 bases short and J 0 bases short, with 16 bases between. The CDR3 contains 16 residues. CDR3 nucleotides: TGTGCCTGGACCCGGAGGGGTTTTAGCTCCTACAATGAGCAGTTCTTC. Its translation: CAWTRRGFSSYNEQFF.

The rearrangement links TRBV6-1 to TRBJ2-7, with D hard to call. The V and J ends lost 4 bases and 2 bases respectively, with 12 bases between them. Germline CDR1 reads MNHNS; CDR2 reads SASEGT. The CDR3 spans 14 residues. The CDR3 DNA is TGTGCCAGCAGTGCTGGAACCCGCCCCTACGAGCAGTACTTC. Amino acids: CASSAGTRPYEQYF.

The rearrangement joins TRBV6-6 to TRBJ1-5; no reliable D call. Trimming pared 2 bases from V and 6 bases from J, leaving 11 bases between. Germline assignment: CDR1 MNHNY and CDR2 SVGAGI (reference sequence). The length of the CDR3 is 14 residues. The CDR3 region has the DNA TGTGCCAGCAGTTACCTCCCAGGAATTCAGCCCCAGCATTTT. This codes for CASSYLPGIQPQHF.

The rearrangement links TRBV10-3 to TRBJ2-2; 7 bases are a match to TRBD1. The germline gives CDR1 ENHRY, CDR2 SYGVKD. The CDR3 sequence is 13 residues long. Trimming removed 7 bases from V and 5 bases from J; junction bases left unmatched: 4. The CDR3 sequence: CAINRDRTGELFF. The CDR3 bases are TGTGCCATCAATAGGGACAGAACCGGGGAGCTGTTTTTT.

Comments on this clone: This could be a read error, since a much larger clone is one nucleotide away. The sample holds other DNA sequences that translate to the same CDR3. The chain recombines TRBV6-5 with TRBJ1-1; a possible D gene is TRBD1 (5 bases). Germline-derived CDR1 and CDR2 are MNHEY and SVGAGI. The CDR3 loop spans 13 amino acids. Trimming pared 4 bases from V and 1 base from J, leaving 7 bases between. CDR3 loop: CASSWDGNTEAFF. The CDR3 bases are TGTGCCAGCAGTTGGGACGGGAACACTGAAGCTTTCTTT.

V is TRBV6-1 and J is TRBJ2-2; D remains unclear. Germline-derived CDR1 and CDR2 are MNHNS and SASEGT. The CDR3 consists of 15 residues. V was clipped by 4 bases and J by 0 bases, with 9 bases between them. CDR3 residues: CASSAGFSNTGELFF. The CDR3 coding sequence is TGTGCCAGCAGTGCCGGGTTTTCGAACACCGGGGAGCTGTTTTTT.

The chain has TRBV7-2 and TRBJ2-1; no definite D call. The CDR3 totals 13 residues. CDR1 and CDR2 (germline): SGHTA, FQGNSA. Trimming took 1 base from V and 10 from J, leaving 11 bases between them. The CDR3 DNA reads as TGTGCCAGCAGCTTAGAAGGGCTGGGGGAGCAGTTCTTC. It yields the protein CASSLEGLGEQFF.

The J gene is TRBJ2-7, the V gene TRBV5-5; D not certain. The CDR3 extends over 15 amino acids. Germline lookup yields CDR1 SGHKS and CDR2 YYEKEE (reference sequence). Trimming removed 4 bases from V and 5 bases from J, with 19 bases in between. The DNA of the CDR3 is TGTGCCAGCAGCGAAAATCCCGGACGTTCCAACGAGCAGTACTTC. Its translation: CASSENPGRSNEQYF.

This clone was recorded a few times. The chain uses TRBV4-3 and TRBJ2-1; maybe TRBD1 (5 bases). Germline V lookup: CDR1 LGHNA, CDR2 YSLEER. CDR3 size: 15 residues. V lost 1 base and J 8 bases, leaving 15 bases between the germline ends. In DNA, the CDR3 is TGCGCCAGCAGCCAAGCGGCTGGATTCAGGGATGAGCAGTTCTTC. It specifies CASSQAAGFRDEQFF.

The gene calls are TRBV19 and TRBJ2-2, with D possibly matching TRBD2 (6 bases). CDR3 length equals 18 residues. The V and J ends lost 3 bases and 1 base respectively, with 18 bases between them. Germline CDR1 reads LNHDA; CDR2 reads SQIVND (reference sequence). The chain's CDR3 is CASSMVEASVRNTGELFF. CDR3 bases: TGTGCCAGTAGTATGGTCGAGGCTAGCGTACGGAACACCGGGGAGCTGTTTTTT.

The chain has TRBV19 and TRBJ2-1; perhaps TRBD2 as D (7 bases). V was pared by 3 bases and J by 7 bases, with 25 bases between. The CDR3 runs to 18 residues. Germline V lookup: CDR1 LNHDA, CDR2 SQIVND (reference sequence). CDR3 sequence: CASSITTEGRGRQNEQFF. CDR3 DNA sequence: TGTGCCAGTAGTATTACTACCGAGGGGAGGGGGAGGCAGAATGAGCAGTTCTTC.

The J gene is TRBJ1-2, the V gene TRBV28; 9 positions agree with TRBD1. The junction had 5 bases not matched to a gene; V was cut back by 4 bases and J by 8 bases. There are 13 residues in the CDR3. Germline CDR1 MDHEN, CDR2 SYDVKM. CDR3 region: CASSSRDRAGYTF. DNA of the CDR3: TGTGCCAGCAGTTCCAGGGACAGGGCCGGCTACACCTTC.

The rearrangement uses TRBV30 and TRBJ1-4; D not resolved. V shed 5 bases and J shed 4 bases, with 11 bases lying between them. Germline V gene sequence: CDR1 GTSNPN, CDR2 SVGIG (reference sequence). The CDR3 length is 13 residues. The CDR3 sequence is CAWGPGINEKLFF. Written as DNA, the CDR3 is TGTGCCTGGGGCCCTGGGATTAATGAAAAACTGTTTTTT.

The rearrangement joins TRBV5-5 to TRBJ1-4, with a possible D match to TRBD1 (5 bases). CDR3 length: 14 amino acids. Looked up from germline, CDR1 is SGHKS and CDR2 is YYEKEE (reference sequence). Trimming shortened V by 0 bases and J by 7 bases, and 10 bases separated the two germline ends. CDR3 in DNA: TGTGCCAGCAGCTTGGCAGGGTCGGGTGAAAAACTGTTTTTT. It specifies CASSLAGSGEKLFF.

The chain combines TRBV2 with TRBJ1-6; D not certain. This CDR3 region has 14 residues. Trimming took off 6 bases at V and 7 bases at J, with 13 bases between the two ends. Germline CDR1 is SNHLY and CDR2 is FYNNEI. CDR3 in amino acids: CASRRREENSPLHF. In DNA form, the CDR3 reads TGTGCCAGCAGGCGAAGGGAGGAGAATTCACCCCTCCACTTT.

This clone turned up a few times. The chain carries TRBV6-1 and TRBJ2-3; no clear D. CDR3 length: 15 amino acids. V was trimmed by 1 base and J by 1 base, leaving 9 bases between them. Looked up from germline, CDR1 is MNHNS and CDR2 is SASEGT. CDR3 DNA: TGTGCCAGCAGTGAAGTCGGCGTGGGCACAGATACGCAGTATTTT. It encodes CASSEVGVGTDTQYF.

The chain uses TRBV19 and TRBJ2-7; D is perhaps TRBD1 or TRBD2 (7 bases each). Germline values: CDR1 LNHDA, CDR2 SQIVND (reference sequence). Trimming took off 5 bases at V and 1 base at J, with 18 bases between the two ends. CDR3 length: 16 amino acids. CDR3 nucleotides: TGTGCCAGTAGTCTCGAATACAGGGGAGGGTCCTACGAGCAGTACTTC. Its translation is CASSLEYRGGSYEQYF.

The J gene is TRBJ1-2, the V gene TRBV6-1; D not certain. The V gene lost 1 base and the J gene lost 7 bases, with 7 bases spanning the gap. The CDR3 covers 12 residues. The V gene's germline CDR1 is MNHNS and CDR2 SASEGT. The CDR3 sequence: CASSEGQIGYTF. CDR3 DNA sequence: TGTGCCAGCAGTGAAGGTCAAATTGGCTACACCTTC.

This clone was detected ten times or more. CDR3 loop: CASTSGGRDTQYF. The CDR3 nucleotides read TGTGCCAGCACCAGCGGGGGGAGAGATACGCAGTATTTT. This sequence joins TRBV6-6 and TRBJ2-3, with 9 bases identical to TRBD2. The germline CDR1 and CDR2 sequences are MNHNY and SVGAGI (reference sequence). The CDR3 spans 13 residues. J lost 5 bases, V lost 7 bases, and 4 bases had no gene match.

The chain employs TRBV20-1 and TRBJ1-1, with D unresolved. The CDR3 loop spans 11 amino acids. Germline V lookup: CDR1 DFQATT, CDR2 SNEGSKA (reference sequence). V lost 0 bases and J lost 6, with 5 bases in between. The CDR3 loop is CSARETAEAFF. The CDR3 DNA is TGCAGTGCTAGAGAAACGGCTGAAGCTTTCTTT.

This clone was detected once. The chain joins TRBV2 to TRBJ2-2; perhaps TRBD2 as D (5 bases). Germline CDR1 is SNHLY and CDR2 is FYNNEI. V dropped 8 bases and J dropped 2 bases, with 18 bases sitting between them. This CDR3 contains 16 residues. The CDR3 DNA reads as TGTGCCAGCGAATTCAATCTGGGGAGAAACACCGGGGAGCTGTTTTTT. It encodes CASEFNLGRNTGELFF.

The chain is built from TRBV5-1 and TRBJ1-2, with TRBD1 as a possible D gene (6 bases). The CDR3 totals 15 residues. Deletions cut 3 bases from V and 0 bases from J, with 12 bases between. Per germline, CDR1 SGHRS and CDR2 YFSETQ. The CDR3 coding sequence is TGCGCCAGCAGCTCCCAGACAGGAGCTAACTATGGCTACACCTTC. As protein: CASSSQTGANYGYTF.

This chain links TRBV5-1 with TRBJ1-6; D call uncertain. V was clipped by 0 bases and J by 4 bases, with 8 bases between them. The CDR3 totals 15 residues. Germline V gene lookup returns CDR1 SGHRS and CDR2 YFSETQ. The CDR3 spells CASSLEGNYNSPLHF. CDR3 DNA sequence: TGCGCCAGCAGCTTGGAAGGGAATTATAATTCACCCCTCCACTTT.

The CDR3 protein is CASSPPEGYQETQYF. CDR3 DNA: TGTGCCAGCTCACCACCGGAAGGCTACCAAGAGACCCAGTACTTC. V usage is TRBV18 and J usage is TRBJ2-5; no firm D call. This CDR3 spans 15 amino acids. Germline CDR1 reads KGHSH; CDR2 reads LQKENI. Trimming cost V 0 bases and J 0 bases, with 8 bases left between them.